The rows below give T cell receptor beta chains drawn from one sample of a study of T cell changes during pregnancy in multiple sclerosis. Profiled with immunoSEQ multiplex PCR; TCRdb holds only in-frame clones, not every one. The table records fewer than 85,000 clones, approximately 94% of them present only once. Here the sequenced sample was peripheral blood, taken in the third trimester of pregnancy. The receptors here all came from a female donor with multiple sclerosis, enrolled in a pregnancy study. Both conserved end residues are part of each CDR3. A D gene is named only where the DNA matches it firmly. Rows give clone size only sometimes, using once, few, many, or a class for an expanded clone.

d_call: .; cdr3_length: 15; clone_size: .; v_call: TRBV7-6; j_call: TRBJ2-2; cdr3_aa: CASSSHRGRTGELFF; cdr3_nt: TGTGCCAGCAGCTCCCATCGGGGGAGAACCGGGGAGCTGTTTTTT
d_call: .; cdr3_length: 15; clone_size: once; v_call: TRBV19; j_call: TRBJ1-1; cdr3_aa: CASSIAGSMNTEAFF; cdr3_nt: TGTGCCAGTAGTATAGCTGGCAGTATGAACACTGAAGCTTTCTTT
d_call: .; cdr3_length: 15; clone_size: .; v_call: TRBV9; j_call: TRBJ2-7; cdr3_aa: CASSVTVGGNYEQYF; cdr3_nt: TGTGCCAGCAGCGTAACGGTAGGAGGAAACTACGAGCAGTACTTC
d_call: TRBD1; cdr3_length: 13; clone_size: .; v_call: TRBV13; j_call: TRBJ2-1; cdr3_aa: CASSSKDRVEQFF; cdr3_nt: TGTGCCAGCAGCTCCAAGGACAGGGTTGAGCAGTTCTTC
d_call: .; cdr3_length: 15; clone_size: once; v_call: TRBV19; j_call: TRBJ2-3; cdr3_aa: CASRETGRGVSTQYF; cdr3_nt: TGTGCCAGTAGAGAAACAGGGAGGGGCGTTAGTACGCAGTATTTT
d_call: .; cdr3_length: 13; clone_size: .; v_call: TRBV4-1; j_call: TRBJ2-7; cdr3_aa: CASSQESPGEQYF; cdr3_nt: TGCGCCAGCAGCCAGGAAAGCCCGGGCGAGCAGTACTTC
d_call: TRBD1; cdr3_length: 14; clone_size: .; v_call: TRBV5-6; j_call: TRBJ1-2; cdr3_aa: CASSPGTGNYGYTF; cdr3_nt: TGTGCCAGCAGCCCCGGGACAGGGAACTATGGCTACACCTTC
d_call: .; cdr3_length: 14; clone_size: .; v_call: TRBV4-1; j_call: TRBJ2-7; cdr3_aa: CASSQEASYAVKYF; cdr3_nt: TGCGCCAGCAGCCAAGAGGCTAGCTACGCAGTGAAGTACTTC
d_call: .; cdr3_length: 18; clone_size: .; v_call: TRBV5-6; j_call: TRBJ2-7; cdr3_aa: CASSLVGTTFFSSYEQYF; cdr3_nt: TGTGCCAGCAGCTTGGTCGGGACAACCTTCTTTTCATCCTACGAGCAGTACTTC
d_call: .; cdr3_length: 15; clone_size: .; v_call: TRBV6-5; j_call: TRBJ1-2; cdr3_aa: CASSYSEPTNYGYTF; cdr3_nt: TGTGCCAGCAGTTATTCCGAGCCCACTAACTATGGCTACACCTTC
d_call: .; cdr3_length: 14; clone_size: .; v_call: TRBV10-2; j_call: TRBJ1-4; cdr3_aa: CASSESSGWEKLFF; cdr3_nt: TGCGCCAGCAGTGAGTCGTCAGGGTGGGAAAAACTGTTTTTT
d_call: .; cdr3_length: 17; clone_size: .; v_call: TRBV5-8; j_call: TRBJ1-3; cdr3_aa: CASSMGLGASSGNTIYF; cdr3_nt: TGTGCCAGCAGCATGGGTCTAGGGGCGAGCTCTGGAAACACCATATATTTT
d_call: TRBD2; cdr3_length: 16; clone_size: .; v_call: TRBV9; j_call: TRBJ2-1; cdr3_aa: CASSGGGGKRDNEQFF; cdr3_nt: TGTGCCAGCAGCGGCGGGGGTGGCAAAAGAGACAATGAGCAGTTCTTC
d_call: .; cdr3_length: 15; clone_size: .; v_call: TRBV4-1; j_call: TRBJ1-1; cdr3_aa: CASSQERGVNTEAFF; cdr3_nt: TGCGCCAGCAGCCAAGAACGGGGAGTGAACACTGAAGCTTTCTTT
d_call: TRBD2; cdr3_length: 14; clone_size: .; v_call: TRBV11-2; j_call: TRBJ2-2; cdr3_aa: CASSRSGGTGELFF; cdr3_nt: TGTGCCAGCAGCCGTAGCGGGGGGACCGGGGAGCTGTTTTTT
d_call: .; cdr3_length: 14; clone_size: .; v_call: TRBV9; j_call: TRBJ1-2; cdr3_aa: CASSVGGSNYGYTF; cdr3_nt: TGTGCCAGCAGCGTAGGTGGGAGTAACTATGGCTACACCTTC
d_call: TRBD1; cdr3_length: 17; clone_size: .; v_call: TRBV5-5; j_call: TRBJ1-5; cdr3_aa: CASSLGRGLSSNQPQHF; cdr3_nt: TGTGCCAGCAGCTTGGGGAGGGGGCTATCGAGCAATCAGCCCCAGCATTTT